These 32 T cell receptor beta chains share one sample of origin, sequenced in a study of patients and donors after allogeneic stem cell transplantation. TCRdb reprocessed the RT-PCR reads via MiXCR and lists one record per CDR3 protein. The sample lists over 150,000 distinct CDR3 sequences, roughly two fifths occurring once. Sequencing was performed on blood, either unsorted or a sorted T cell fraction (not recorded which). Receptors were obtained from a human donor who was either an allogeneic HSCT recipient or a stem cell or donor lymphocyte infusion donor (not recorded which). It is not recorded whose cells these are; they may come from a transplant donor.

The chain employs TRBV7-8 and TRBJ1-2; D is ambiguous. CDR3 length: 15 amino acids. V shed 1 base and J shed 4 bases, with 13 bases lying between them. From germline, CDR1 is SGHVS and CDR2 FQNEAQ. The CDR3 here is CASSLVVAFPYGYTF. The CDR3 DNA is TGTGCCAGCAGCTTAGTCGTCGCCTTCCCCTATGGCTACACCTTC.

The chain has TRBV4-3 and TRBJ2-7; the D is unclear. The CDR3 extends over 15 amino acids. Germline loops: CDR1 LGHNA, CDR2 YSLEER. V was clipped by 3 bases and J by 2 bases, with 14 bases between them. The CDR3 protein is CASSHRPRWTYEQYF. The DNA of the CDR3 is TGCGCCAGCAGCCACCGACCCAGATGGACCTACGAGCAGTACTTC.

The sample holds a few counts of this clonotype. DNA of the CDR3: TGTGCCAGCAGTTACGTGCCGTACTACGAGCAGTACTTC. It is translated as CASSYVPYYEQYF. The chain employs TRBV6-6 and TRBJ2-7; D not certain. Trimming stripped 2 bases from V and 3 bases from J, with 8 bases between. The germline gives CDR1 MNHNY, CDR2 SVGAGI (reference sequence). The CDR3 runs to 13 residues.

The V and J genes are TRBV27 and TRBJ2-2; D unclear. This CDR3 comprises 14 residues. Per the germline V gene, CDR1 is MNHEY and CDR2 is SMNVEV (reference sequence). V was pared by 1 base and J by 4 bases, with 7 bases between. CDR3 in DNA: TGTGCCAGCAGTTTATTACCAGCCACCGGGGAGCTGTTTTTT. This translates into CASSLLPATGELFF.

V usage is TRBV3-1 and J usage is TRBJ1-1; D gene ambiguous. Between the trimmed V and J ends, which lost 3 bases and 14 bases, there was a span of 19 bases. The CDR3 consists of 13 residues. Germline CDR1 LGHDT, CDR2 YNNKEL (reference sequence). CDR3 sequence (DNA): TGTGCCAGCAGCCATGATCTGGCAGGACTATTATTCTTT. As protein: CASSHDLAGLLFF.

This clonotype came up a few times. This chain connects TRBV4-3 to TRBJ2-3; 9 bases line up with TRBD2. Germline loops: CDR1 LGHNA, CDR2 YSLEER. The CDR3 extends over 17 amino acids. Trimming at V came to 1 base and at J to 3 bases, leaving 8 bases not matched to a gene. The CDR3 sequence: CASSQGASGVRTDTQYF. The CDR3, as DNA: TGCGCCAGCAGCCAAGGGGCTAGCGGGGTGAGGACAGATACGCAGTATTTT.

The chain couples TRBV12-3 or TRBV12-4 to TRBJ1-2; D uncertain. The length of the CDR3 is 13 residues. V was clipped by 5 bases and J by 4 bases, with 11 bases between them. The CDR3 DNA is TGTGCCAGCAGTCCAAGGGAGGGCTATGGCTACACCTTC. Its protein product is CASSPREGYGYTF.

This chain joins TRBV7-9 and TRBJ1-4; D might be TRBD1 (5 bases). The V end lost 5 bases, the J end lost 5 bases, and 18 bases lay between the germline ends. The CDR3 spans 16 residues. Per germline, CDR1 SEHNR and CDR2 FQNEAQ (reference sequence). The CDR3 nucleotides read TGTGCCAGCAGCCTTAGAGCCGGGACGACAAATGAAAAACTGTTTTTT. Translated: CASSLRAGTTNEKLFF.

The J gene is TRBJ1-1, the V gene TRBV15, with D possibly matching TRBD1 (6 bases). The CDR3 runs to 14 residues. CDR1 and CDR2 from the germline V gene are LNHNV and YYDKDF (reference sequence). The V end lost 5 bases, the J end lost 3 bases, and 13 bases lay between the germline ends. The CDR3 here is CATSDRLGDTEAFF. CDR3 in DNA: TGTGCCACCAGCGACAGGTTGGGTGACACTGAAGCTTTCTTT.

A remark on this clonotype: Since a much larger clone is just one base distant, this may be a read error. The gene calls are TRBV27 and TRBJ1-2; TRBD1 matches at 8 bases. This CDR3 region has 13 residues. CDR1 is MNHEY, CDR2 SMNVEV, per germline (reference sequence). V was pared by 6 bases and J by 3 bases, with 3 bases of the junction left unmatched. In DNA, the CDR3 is TGTGCCAGCAGCTGGACAGGGCACTATGGCTACACCTTC. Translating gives CASSWTGHYGYTF.

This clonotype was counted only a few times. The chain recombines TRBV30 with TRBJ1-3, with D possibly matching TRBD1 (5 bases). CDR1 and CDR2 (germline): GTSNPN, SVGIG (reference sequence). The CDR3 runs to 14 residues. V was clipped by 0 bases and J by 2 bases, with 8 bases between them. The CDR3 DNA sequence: TGTGCCTGGAGTGTAGGGGTGGCTGGAAACACCATATATTTT. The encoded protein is CAWSVGVAGNTIYF.

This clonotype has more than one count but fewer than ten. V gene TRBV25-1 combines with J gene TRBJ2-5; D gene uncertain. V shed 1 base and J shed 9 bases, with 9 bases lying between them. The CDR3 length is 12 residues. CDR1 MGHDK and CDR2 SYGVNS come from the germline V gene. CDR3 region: CASSESVGSQYF. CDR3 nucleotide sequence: TGTGCCAGCAGTGAATCGGTTGGATCCCAGTACTTC.

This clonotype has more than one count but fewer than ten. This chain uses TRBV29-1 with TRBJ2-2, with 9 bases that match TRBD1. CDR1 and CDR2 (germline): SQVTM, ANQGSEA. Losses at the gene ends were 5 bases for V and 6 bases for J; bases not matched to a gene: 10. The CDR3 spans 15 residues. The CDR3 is CSVTTGQGGSGELFF. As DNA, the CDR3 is TGCAGCGTTACAACGGGACAGGGAGGATCCGGGGAGCTGTTTTTT.

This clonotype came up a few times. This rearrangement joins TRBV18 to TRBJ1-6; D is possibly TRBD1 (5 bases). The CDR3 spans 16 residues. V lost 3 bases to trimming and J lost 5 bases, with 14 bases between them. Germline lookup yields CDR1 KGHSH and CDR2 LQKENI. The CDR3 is CASSPVHDRNNSPLHF. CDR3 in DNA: TGTGCCAGCTCACCCGTCCACGACAGAAATAATTCACCCCTCCACTTT.

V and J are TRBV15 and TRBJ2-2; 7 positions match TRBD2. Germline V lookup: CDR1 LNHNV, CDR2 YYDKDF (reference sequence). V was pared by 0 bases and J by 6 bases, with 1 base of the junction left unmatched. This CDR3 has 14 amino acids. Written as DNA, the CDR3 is TGTGCCACCAGCAGAGATCGGGGGGCCGGGGAGCTGTTTTTT. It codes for CATSRDRGAGELFF. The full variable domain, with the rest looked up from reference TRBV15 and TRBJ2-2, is DAMVIQNPRYQVTQFGKPVTLSCSQTLNHNVMYWYQQKSSQAPKLLFHYYDKDFNNEADTPDNFQSRRPNTSFCFLDIRSPGLGDTAMYLCATSRDRGAGELFFGEGSRLTVL.

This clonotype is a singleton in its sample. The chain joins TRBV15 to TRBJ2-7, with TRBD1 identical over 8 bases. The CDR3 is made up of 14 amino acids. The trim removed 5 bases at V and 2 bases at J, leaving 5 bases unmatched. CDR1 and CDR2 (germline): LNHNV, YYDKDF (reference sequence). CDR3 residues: CATSATGGTYEQYF. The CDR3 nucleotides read TGTGCCACCAGCGCAACAGGGGGAACCTACGAGCAGTACTTC.

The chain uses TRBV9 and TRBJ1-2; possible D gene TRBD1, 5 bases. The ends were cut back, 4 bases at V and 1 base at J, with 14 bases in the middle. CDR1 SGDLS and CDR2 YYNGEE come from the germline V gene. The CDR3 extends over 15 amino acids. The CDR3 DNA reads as TGTGCCAGCAGCCCGGGCCTAGGGGTTAACTATGGCTACACCTTC. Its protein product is CASSPGLGVNYGYTF.

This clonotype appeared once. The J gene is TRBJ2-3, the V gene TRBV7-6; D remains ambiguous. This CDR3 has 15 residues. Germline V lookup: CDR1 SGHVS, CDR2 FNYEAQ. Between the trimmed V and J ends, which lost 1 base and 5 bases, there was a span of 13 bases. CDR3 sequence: CASSLGMQVRDTQYF. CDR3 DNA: TGTGCCAGCAGCTTAGGGATGCAGGTCAGAGATACGCAGTATTTT.

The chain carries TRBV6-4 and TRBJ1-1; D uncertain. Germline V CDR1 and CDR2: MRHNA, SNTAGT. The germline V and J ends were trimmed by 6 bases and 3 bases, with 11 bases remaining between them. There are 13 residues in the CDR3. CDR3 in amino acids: CASSTGVDTEAFF. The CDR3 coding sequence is TGTGCCAGCAGCACCGGGGTCGACACTGAAGCTTTCTTT.

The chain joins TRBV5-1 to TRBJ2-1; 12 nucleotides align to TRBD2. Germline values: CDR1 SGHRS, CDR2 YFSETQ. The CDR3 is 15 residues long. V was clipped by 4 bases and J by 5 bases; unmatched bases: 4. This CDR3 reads CASSPGLAGNNEQFF. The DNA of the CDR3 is TGCGCCAGCAGCCCCGGACTAGCGGGAAACAATGAGCAGTTCTTC. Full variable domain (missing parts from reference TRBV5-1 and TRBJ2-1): KAGVTQTPRYLIKTRGQQVTLSCSPISGHRSVSWYQQTPGQGLQFLFEYFSETQRNKGNFPGRFSGRQFSNSRSEMNVSTLELGDSALYLCASSPGLAGNNEQFFGPGTRLTVL.

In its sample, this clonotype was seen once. DNA of the CDR3: TGTGCCAGCAGTACTCAGACTGGCGGGGAGCTGTTTTTT. This translates into CASSTQTGGELFF. V gene TRBV12-3 or TRBV12-4 combines with J gene TRBJ2-2; D not resolved. This CDR3 region has 13 residues. V lost 5 bases and J lost 7, with 11 bases in between.

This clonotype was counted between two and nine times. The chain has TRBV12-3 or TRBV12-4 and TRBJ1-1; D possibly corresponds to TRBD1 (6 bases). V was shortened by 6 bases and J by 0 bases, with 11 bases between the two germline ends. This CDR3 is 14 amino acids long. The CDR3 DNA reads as TGTGCCAGCAGGGACAGTTTATTGAACACTGAAGCTTTCTTT. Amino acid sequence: CASRDSLLNTEAFF.

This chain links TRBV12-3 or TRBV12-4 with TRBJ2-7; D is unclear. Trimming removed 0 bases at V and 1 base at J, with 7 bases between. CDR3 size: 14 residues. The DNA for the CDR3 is TGTGCCAGCAGTTTAGCGGACCGATCCTACGAGCAGTACTTC. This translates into CASSLADRSYEQYF.

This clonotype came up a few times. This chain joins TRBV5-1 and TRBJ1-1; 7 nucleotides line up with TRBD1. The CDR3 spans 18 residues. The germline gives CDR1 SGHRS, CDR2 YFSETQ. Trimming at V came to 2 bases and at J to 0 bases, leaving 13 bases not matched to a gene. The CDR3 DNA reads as TGCGCCAGCAGCTTTGGTAACCTTCCGGGACAGTTGAACACTGAAGCTTTCTTT. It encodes CASSFGNLPGQLNTEAFF.

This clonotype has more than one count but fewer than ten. CDR3 amino acids: CASSQGWVKRTNYGYTF. In DNA, the CDR3 is TGTGCCAGCAGCCAAGGCTGGGTAAAAAGAACTAACTATGGCTACACCTTC. The chain links TRBV4-2 to TRBJ1-2; no firm D call. This CDR3 region has 17 residues. Trimming took off 1 base at V and 0 bases at J, with 15 bases between the two ends. Germline values: CDR1 LGHNA, CDR2 YNFKEQ.

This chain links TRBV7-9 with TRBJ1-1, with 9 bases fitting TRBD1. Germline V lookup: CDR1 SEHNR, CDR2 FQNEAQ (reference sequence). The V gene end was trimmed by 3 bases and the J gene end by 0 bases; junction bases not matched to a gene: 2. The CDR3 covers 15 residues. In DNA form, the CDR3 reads TGTGCCAGCAGCTTGGACAGGGGAGTGAACACTGAAGCTTTCTTT. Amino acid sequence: CASSLDRGVNTEAFF.

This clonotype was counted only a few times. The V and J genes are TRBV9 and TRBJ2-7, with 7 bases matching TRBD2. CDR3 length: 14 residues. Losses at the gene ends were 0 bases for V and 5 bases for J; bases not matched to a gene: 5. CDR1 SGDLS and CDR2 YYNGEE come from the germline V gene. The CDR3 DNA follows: TGTGCCAGCAGCGTAGCGGCTAGCGGACACGAGCAGTACTTC. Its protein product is CASSVAASGHEQYF.

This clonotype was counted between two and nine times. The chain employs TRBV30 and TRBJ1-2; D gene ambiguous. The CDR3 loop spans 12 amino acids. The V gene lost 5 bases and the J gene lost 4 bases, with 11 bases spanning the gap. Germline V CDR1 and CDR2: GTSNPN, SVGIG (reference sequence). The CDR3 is CAWGGSSYGYTF. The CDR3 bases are TGTGCCTGGGGTGGGAGCAGCTATGGCTACACCTTC.

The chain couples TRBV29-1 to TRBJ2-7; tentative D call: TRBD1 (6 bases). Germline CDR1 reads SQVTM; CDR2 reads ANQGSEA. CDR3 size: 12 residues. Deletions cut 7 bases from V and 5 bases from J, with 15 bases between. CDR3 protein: CSGTGRYDEQYF. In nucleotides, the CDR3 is TGCAGCGGTACAGGGCGATACGACGAGCAGTACTTC.

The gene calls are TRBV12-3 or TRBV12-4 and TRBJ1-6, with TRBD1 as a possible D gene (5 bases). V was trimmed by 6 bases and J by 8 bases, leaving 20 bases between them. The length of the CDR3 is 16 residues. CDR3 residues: CASRQRLTGFHSPLHF. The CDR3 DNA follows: TGTGCCAGCAGGCAACGCCTTACAGGTTTCCATTCACCCCTCCACTTT.

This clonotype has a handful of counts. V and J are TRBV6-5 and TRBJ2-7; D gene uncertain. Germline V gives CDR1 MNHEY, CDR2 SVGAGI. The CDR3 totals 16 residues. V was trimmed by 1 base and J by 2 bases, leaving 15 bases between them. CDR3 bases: TGTGCCAGCAGTTACTTCGGACCCCGAACAACCTACGAGCAGTACTTC. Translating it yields CASSYFGPRTTYEQYF.

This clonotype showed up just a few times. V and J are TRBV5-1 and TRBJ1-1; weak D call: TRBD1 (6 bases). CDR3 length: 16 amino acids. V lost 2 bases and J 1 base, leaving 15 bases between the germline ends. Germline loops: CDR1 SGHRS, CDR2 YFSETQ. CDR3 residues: CASSFAQDRSNTEAFF. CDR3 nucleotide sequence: TGCGCCAGCAGCTTTGCCCAGGACAGATCGAACACTGAAGCTTTCTTT.